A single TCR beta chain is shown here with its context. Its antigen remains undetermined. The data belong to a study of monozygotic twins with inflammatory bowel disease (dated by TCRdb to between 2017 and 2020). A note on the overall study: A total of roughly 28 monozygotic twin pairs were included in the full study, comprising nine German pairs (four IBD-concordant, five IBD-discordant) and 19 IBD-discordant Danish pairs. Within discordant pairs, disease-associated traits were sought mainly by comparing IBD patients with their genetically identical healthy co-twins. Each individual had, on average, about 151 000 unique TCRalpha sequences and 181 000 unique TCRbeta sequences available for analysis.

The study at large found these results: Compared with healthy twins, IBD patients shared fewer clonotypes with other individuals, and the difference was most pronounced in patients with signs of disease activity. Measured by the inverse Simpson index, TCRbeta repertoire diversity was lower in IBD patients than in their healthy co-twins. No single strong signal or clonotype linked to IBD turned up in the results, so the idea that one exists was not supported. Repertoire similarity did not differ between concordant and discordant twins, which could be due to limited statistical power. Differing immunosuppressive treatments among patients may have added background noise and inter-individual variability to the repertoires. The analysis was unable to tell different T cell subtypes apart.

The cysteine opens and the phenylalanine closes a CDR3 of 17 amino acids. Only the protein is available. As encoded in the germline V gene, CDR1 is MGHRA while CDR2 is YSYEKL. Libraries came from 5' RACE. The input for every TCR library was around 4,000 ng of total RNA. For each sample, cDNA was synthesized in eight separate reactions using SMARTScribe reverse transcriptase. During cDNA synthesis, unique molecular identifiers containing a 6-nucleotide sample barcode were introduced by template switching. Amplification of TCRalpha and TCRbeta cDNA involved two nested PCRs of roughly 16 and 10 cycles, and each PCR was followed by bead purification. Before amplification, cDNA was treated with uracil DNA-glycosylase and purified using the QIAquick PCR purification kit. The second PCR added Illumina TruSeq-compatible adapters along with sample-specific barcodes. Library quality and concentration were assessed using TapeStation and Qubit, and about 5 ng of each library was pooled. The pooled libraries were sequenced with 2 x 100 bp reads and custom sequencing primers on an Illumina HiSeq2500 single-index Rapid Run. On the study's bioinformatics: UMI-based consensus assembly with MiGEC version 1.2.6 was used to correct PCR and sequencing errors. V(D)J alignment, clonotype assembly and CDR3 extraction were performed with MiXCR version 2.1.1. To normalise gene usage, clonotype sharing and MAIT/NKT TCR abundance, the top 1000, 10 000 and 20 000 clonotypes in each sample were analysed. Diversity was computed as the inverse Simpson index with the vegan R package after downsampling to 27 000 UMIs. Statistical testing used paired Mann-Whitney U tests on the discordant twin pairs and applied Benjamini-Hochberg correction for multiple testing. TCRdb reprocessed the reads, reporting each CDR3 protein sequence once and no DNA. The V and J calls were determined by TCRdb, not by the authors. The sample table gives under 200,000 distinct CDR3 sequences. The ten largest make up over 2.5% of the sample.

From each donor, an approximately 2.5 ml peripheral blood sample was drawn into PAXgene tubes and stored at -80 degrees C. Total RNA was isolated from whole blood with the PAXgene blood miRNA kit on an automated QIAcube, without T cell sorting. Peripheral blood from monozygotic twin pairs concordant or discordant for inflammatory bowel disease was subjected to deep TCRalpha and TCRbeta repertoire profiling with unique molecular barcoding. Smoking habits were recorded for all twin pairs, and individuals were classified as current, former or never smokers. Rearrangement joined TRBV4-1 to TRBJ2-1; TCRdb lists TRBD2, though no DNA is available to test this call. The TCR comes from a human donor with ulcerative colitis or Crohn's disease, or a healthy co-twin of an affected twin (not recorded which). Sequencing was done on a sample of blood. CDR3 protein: CASSQVGLPVLYNEQFF.